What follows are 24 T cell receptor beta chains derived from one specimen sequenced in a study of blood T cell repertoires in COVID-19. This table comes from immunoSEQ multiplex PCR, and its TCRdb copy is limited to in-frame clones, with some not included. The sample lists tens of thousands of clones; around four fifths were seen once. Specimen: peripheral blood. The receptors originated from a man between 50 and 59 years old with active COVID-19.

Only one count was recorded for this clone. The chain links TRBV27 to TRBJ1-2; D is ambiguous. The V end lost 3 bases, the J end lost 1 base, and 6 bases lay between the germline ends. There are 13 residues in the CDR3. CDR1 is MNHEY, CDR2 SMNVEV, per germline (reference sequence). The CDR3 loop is CASSLRVNYGYTF. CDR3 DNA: TGTGCCAGCAGTTTGCGGGTTAACTATGGCTACACCTTC.

CDR3 in amino acids: CASNSLAEQFF. Written as DNA, the CDR3 is TGTGCCAGCAATAGTCTTGCTGAGCAGTTCTTC. The chain employs TRBV28 and TRBJ2-1; D gene ambiguous. This CDR3 is 11 amino acids long. Between the trimmed V and J ends, which lost 7 bases and 9 bases, there was a span of 10 bases. Germline CDR1 MDHEN, CDR2 SYDVKM.

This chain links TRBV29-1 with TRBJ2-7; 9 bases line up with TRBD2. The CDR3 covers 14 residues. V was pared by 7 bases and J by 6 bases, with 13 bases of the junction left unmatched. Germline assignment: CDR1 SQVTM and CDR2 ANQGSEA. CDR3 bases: TGCAGCGCCTCTAGAAGCGGGGGGCTCGGCGAGCAGTACTTC. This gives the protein CSASRSGGLGEQYF.

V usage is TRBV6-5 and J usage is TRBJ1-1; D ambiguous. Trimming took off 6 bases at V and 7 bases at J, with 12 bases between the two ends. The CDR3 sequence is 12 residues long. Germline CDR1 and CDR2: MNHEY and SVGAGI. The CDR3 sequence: CASRPPSGEAFF. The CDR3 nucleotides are TGTGCCAGCAGACCCCCATCGGGTGAAGCTTTCTTT.

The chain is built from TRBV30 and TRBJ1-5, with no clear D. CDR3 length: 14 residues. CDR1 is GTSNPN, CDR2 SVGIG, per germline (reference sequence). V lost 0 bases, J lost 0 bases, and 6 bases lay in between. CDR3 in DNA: TGTGCCTGGAGTGTACGGGATAGCAATCAGCCCCAGCATTTT. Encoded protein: CAWSVRDSNQPQHF.

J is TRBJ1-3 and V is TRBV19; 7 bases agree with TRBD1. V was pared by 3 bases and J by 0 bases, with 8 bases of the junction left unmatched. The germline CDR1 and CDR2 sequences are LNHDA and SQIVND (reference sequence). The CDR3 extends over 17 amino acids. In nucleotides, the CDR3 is TGTGCCAGTAGTATGAGGACAGGCGCAAGCTCTGGAAACACCATATATTTT. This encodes CASSMRTGASSGNTIYF.

In nucleotides, the CDR3 is TGTGCCAGCAGCTTAGGGAGCGGGGGTCAGGGCAATCAGCCCCAGCATTTT. This sequence encodes CASSLGSGGQGNQPQHF. The J gene is TRBJ1-5, the V gene TRBV11-2; a weak D match, TRBD1 (5 bases). The CDR3 runs to 17 residues. The germline CDR1 and CDR2 sequences are SGHAT and FQNNGV. The V end was cut by 1 base, the J end by 2 bases, with 15 bases between.

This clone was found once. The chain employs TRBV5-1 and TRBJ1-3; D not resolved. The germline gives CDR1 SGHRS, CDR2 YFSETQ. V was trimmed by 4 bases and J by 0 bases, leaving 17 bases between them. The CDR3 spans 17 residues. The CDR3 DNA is TGCGCCAGCAGCCAGGAAGGCTCCCTTACCTCTGGAAACACCATATATTTT. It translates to CASSQEGSLTSGNTIYF. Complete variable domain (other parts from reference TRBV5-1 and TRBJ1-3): KAGVTQTPRYLIKTRGQQVTLSCSPISGHRSVSWYQQTPGQGLQFLFEYFSETQRNKGNFPGRFSGRQFSNSRSEMNVSTLELGDSALYLCASSQEGSLTSGNTIYFGEGSWLTVV.

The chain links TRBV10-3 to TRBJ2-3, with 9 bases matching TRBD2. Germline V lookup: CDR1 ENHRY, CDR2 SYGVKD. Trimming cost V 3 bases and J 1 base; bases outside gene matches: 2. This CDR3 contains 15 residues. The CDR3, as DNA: TGTGCCATCAGTGACGTAGCGGGGGGCACAGATACGCAGTATTTT. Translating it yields CAISDVAGGTDTQYF.

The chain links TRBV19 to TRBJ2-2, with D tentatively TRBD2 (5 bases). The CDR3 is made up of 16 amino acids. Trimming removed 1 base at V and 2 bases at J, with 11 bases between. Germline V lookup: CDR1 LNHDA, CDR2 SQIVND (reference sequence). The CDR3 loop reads CASSIAGTVNTGELFF. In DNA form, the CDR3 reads TGTGCCAGTAGTATAGCGGGAACAGTTAACACCGGGGAGCTGTTTTTT.

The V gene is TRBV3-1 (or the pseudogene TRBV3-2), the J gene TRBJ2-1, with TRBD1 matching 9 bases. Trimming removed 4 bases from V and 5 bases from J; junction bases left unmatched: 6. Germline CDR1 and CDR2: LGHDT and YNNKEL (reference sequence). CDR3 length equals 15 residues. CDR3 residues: CASSPLTGGHNEQFF. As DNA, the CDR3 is TGTGCCAGCAGCCCCTTAACAGGGGGCCACAATGAGCAGTTCTTC.

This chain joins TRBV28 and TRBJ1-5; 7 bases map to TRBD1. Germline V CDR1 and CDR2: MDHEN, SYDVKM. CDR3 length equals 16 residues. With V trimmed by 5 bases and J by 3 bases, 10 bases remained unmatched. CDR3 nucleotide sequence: TGTGCCAGCAGTGTTCTCGGGACAGCCAACAATCAGCCCCAGCATTTT. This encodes CASSVLGTANNQPQHF.

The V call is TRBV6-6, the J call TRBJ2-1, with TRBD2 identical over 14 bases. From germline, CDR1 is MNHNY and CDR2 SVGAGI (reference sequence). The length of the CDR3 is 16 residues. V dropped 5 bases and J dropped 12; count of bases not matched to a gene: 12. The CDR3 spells CASSHDPGTSGGSQFF. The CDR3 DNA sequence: TGTGCCAGCAGTCACGATCCCGGGACTAGCGGGGGATCGCAGTTCTTC.

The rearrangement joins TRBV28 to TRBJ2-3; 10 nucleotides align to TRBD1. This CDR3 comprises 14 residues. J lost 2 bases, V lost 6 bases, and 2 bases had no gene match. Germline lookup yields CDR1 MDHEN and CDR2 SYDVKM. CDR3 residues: CASRTGGDTDTQYF. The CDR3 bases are TGTGCCAGCAGGACAGGGGGCGACACAGATACGCAGTATTTT.

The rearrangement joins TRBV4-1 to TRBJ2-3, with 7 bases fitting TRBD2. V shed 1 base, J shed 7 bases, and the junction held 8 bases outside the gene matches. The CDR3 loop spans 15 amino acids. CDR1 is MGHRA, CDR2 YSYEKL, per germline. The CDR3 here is CASSQVSGAVNTQYF. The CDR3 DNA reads TGCGCCAGCAGCCAAGTAAGCGGGGCCGTTAATACGCAGTATTTT.

The CDR3 sequence is CASSLVLATDTQYF. CDR3 sequence (DNA): TGTGCCAGCAGCTTGGTATTAGCCACAGATACGCAGTATTTT. The chain is built from TRBV5-4 and TRBJ2-3; D is ambiguous. Trimming pared 0 bases from V and 2 bases from J, leaving 7 bases between. The germline V gene encodes CDR1 SGHNT and CDR2 YYREEE (reference sequence). The CDR3 runs 14 residues.

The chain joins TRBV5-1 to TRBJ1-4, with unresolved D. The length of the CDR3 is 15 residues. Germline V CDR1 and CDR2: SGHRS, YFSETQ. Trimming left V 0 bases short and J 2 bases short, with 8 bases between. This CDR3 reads CASSLVAGTNEKLFF. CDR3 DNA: TGCGCCAGCAGCTTGGTTGCGGGCACTAATGAAAAACTGTTTTTT.

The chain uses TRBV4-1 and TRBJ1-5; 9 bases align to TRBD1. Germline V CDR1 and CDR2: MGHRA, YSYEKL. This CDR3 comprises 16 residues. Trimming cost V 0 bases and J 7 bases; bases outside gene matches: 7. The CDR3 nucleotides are TGCGCCAGCAGCCAAGAAGGACAGGGGACGGGGCAGCCCCAGCATTTT. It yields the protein CASSQEGQGTGQPQHF.

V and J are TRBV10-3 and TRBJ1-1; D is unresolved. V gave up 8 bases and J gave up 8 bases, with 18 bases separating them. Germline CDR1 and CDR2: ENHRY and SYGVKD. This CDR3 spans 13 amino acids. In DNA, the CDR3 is TGTGCCATCTCGGTCCCAGGATCAAACGAAGCTTTCTTT. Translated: CAISVPGSNEAFF.

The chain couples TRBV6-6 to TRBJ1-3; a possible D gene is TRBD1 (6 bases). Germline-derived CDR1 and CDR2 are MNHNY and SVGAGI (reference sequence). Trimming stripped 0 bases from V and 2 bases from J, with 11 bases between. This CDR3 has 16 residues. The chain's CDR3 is CASSYSLQGAGNTIYF. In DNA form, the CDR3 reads TGTGCCAGCAGTTACTCCCTACAGGGAGCTGGAAACACCATATATTTT.

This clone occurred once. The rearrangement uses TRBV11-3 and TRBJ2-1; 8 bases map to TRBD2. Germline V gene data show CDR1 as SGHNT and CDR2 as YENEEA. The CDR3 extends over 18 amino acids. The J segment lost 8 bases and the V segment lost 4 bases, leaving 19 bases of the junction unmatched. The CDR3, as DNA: TGTGCCAGCAGCTCTGCTAGCCAATTTAGCGGGACCCAGGATGAGCAGTTCTTC. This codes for CASSSASQFSGTQDEQFF.

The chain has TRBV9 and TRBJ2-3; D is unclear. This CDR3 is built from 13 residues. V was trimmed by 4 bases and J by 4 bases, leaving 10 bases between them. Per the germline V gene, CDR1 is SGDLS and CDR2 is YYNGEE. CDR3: CASSPLGPDTQYF. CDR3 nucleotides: TGTGCCAGCAGCCCCCTTGGGCCAGATACGCAGTATTTT.

The chain's CDR3 is CASSLADRDANEKLFF. CDR3 sequence (DNA): TGCGCCAGCAGCTTGGCGGACAGGGACGCTAATGAAAAACTGTTTTTT. The V call is TRBV5-1, the J call TRBJ1-4; 8 nucleotides agree with TRBD1. V lost 0 bases and J lost 3; bases outside the gene matches: 4. Germline CDR1 is SGHRS and CDR2 is YFSETQ. This CDR3 has 16 residues.

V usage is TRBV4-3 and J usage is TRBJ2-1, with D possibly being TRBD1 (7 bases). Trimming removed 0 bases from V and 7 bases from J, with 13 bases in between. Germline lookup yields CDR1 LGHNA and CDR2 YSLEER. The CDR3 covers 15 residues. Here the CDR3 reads CASSQDQGGLNEQFF. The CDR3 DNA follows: TGCGCCAGCAGCCAAGATCAGGGGGGATTGAATGAGCAGTTCTTC.